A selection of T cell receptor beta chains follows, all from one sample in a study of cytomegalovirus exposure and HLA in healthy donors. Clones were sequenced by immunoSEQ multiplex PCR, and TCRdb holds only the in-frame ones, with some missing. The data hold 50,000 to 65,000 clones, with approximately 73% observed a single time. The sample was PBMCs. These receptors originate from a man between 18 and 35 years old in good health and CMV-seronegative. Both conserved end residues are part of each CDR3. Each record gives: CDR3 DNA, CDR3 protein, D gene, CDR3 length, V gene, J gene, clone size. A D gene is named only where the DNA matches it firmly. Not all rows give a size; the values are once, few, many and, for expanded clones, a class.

TGTGCCACCCAGGACAGGCTCTATGGCTACACCTTC,CATQDRLYGYTF,TRBD1,12,TRBV19,TRBJ1-2,NA
TGTGCCAGCTTAATAAACAGTGCCTCCTACGAGCAGTACTTC,CASLINSASYEQYF,NA,14,TRBV2,TRBJ2-7,NA
TGTGCCAGCAGCTTAGCTGGGACAGAGTATGGCTACACCTTC,CASSLAGTEYGYTF,TRBD1,14,TRBV7-9,TRBJ1-2,NA
TGCGCCAGCAGCGGGTTAGCGGGAAACACAGATACGCAGTATTTT,CASSGLAGNTDTQYF,TRBD2,15,TRBV4-3,TRBJ2-3,NA
TGTGCCAGCAGTGAAGAATCGGAGAATCAGCCCCAGCATTTT,CASSEESENQPQHF,NA,14,TRBV6-1,TRBJ1-5,NA
TGTGCCAGCAGTTCGCCCGGGACTCTACCCTACGAGCAGTACTTC,CASSSPGTLPYEQYF,NA,15,TRBV6-5,TRBJ2-7,NA
TGTGCCAGCAGTTTACGGGTCACTGAAGCTTTCTTT,CASSLRVTEAFF,NA,12,TRBV28,TRBJ1-1,NA
TGCGCCAGCAGCTTGGATCCAGCGGGAGAGGGGGAGCAGTACTTC,CASSLDPAGEGEQYF,TRBD2,15,TRBV5-1,TRBJ2-7,NA
TGCGCCAGCAGCCAAGGAACTAGCGTAGACGAGCAGTACTTC,CASSQGTSVDEQYF,TRBD2,14,TRBV4-3,TRBJ2-7,once
TGTGCCAGCAGCTTCCGGGACAGCCAAGAGACCCAGTACTTC,CASSFRDSQETQYF,TRBD1,14,TRBV5-4,TRBJ2-5,NA
TGTGCCAGCAGTTGGCAGGGATCCACTGAAGCTTTCTTT,CASSWQGSTEAFF,NA,13,TRBV27,TRBJ1-1,NA
TGCGCCAGCAGCTTGAGGACAGCTACTTACGAGCAGTACTTC,CASSLRTATYEQYF,NA,14,TRBV5-1,TRBJ2-7,once
TGTGCCTGGAGTGTGAAGGGGGCCGCAGATACGCAGTATTTT,CAWSVKGAADTQYF,TRBD1,14,TRBV30,TRBJ2-3,NA
TGCGCCAGCAGTCCATCCGGGACAGGGGGCACTGAAGCTTTCTTT,CASSPSGTGGTEAFF,TRBD1,15,TRBV10-1,TRBJ1-1,few
TGTGCCAGTAGTCCAGACTTCTACAATGAGCAGTTCTTC,CASSPDFYNEQFF,NA,13,TRBV19,TRBJ2-1,NA
TGTGCCAGCGCAACACAGGGTCGACAGCCCCAGCATTTT,CASATQGRQPQHF,NA,13,TRBV6-6,TRBJ1-5,NA
TGTGCCAGCAGTGCCCTGACAGGGTCTAATGAAAAACTGTTTTTT,CASSALTGSNEKLFF,TRBD1,15,TRBV2,TRBJ1-4,NA
TGTGCCAGCAGCCTTAAAGAGACCCAGTACTTC,CASSLKETQYF,NA,11,TRBV13,TRBJ2-5,NA
TGTGCCAGCAGTCCGACAGGGTACGAGCAGTACTTC,CASSPTGYEQYF,TRBD1,12,TRBV7-3,TRBJ2-7,few
TGTGCCAGCTTGTCAGGGCCCAAGAACACTGAAGCTTTCTTT,CASLSGPKNTEAFF,NA,14,TRBV2,TRBJ1-1,NA
TGTGCCAGCTCACCGAGACAGGGGTACCCTGAAGCTTTCTTT,CASSPRQGYPEAFF,TRBD1,14,TRBV18,TRBJ1-1,NA
TGTGCCAGCAGCTTCGGGGGAGTGGGCGAGACCCAGTACTTC,CASSFGGVGETQYF,NA,14,TRBV7-2,TRBJ2-5,few
TGTGCCACCAGTCCGACAGTTTTCCGTTCCTACGAGCAGTACTTC,CATSPTVFRSYEQYF,NA,15,TRBV15,TRBJ2-7,NA
TGTGCCAGCAGCGAAAGGGCGGGCCTCACCGGGGAGCTGTTTTTT,CASSERAGLTGELFF,NA,15,TRBV9,TRBJ2-2,NA
TGCGCCAGCAGCCATTTGTTTAGCGGATCCTACAATGAGCAGTTCTTC,CASSHLFSGSYNEQFF,NA,16,TRBV4-1,TRBJ2-1,few
TGTGCCAGCAGCGAACAGCCGAACACTGAAGCTTTCTTT,CASSEQPNTEAFF,NA,13,TRBV7-2,TRBJ1-1,NA
TGCAGCGTTGATCCCTATCGGAACAGGGAGGAGACCCAGTACTTC,CSVDPYRNREETQYF,NA,15,TRBV29-1,TRBJ2-5,once
TGTGCCAGCAGCTTGCCCGGCGGGAGTTTCGAGCAGTTCTTC,CASSLPGGSFEQFF,TRBD2,14,TRBV7-8,TRBJ2-1,NA
TGCGCCAGCAGCCTAGGGACAGCCTCGGGCACTGAAGCTTTCTTT,CASSLGTASGTEAFF,TRBD1,15,TRBV4-1,TRBJ1-1,NA
TGTGCCAGCAGCTTAAACACGATGAACACTGAAGCTTTCTTT,CASSLNTMNTEAFF,NA,14,TRBV7-9,TRBJ1-1,NA
TGTGCCAGCAGTCCGCCTCGGACAGGACTCTATGGCTACACCTTC,CASSPPRTGLYGYTF,TRBD1,15,TRBV28,TRBJ1-2,once
TGTGCCTGGAGTGTAGGAGGGCCTAATGAAAAACTGTTTTTT,CAWSVGGPNEKLFF,NA,14,TRBV30,TRBJ1-4,NA
TGTGCCAGCAGCCACGACAGTTACGAGCAGTACTTC,CASSHDSYEQYF,NA,12,TRBV2,TRBJ2-7,once
TGTGCCAGCAGCTTAGAGACAGGGTCTTACGAGCAGTACTTC,CASSLETGSYEQYF,TRBD1,14,TRBV13,TRBJ2-7,NA
TGTGCCAGCAGCTTAGGGGGACTTCAAGAGACCCAGTACTTC,CASSLGGLQETQYF,NA,14,TRBV7-9,TRBJ2-5,NA
TGTGCCAGAAGCGGACTCCGGGACAGGGGGCCCTACGAGCAGTACTTC,CARSGLRDRGPYEQYF,TRBD1,16,TRBV5-3,TRBJ2-7,NA
TGCGCCAGCAGCTTGAGTTCCGGGGGAGTGCTCTCCTACGAGCAGTACTTC,CASSLSSGGVLSYEQYF,NA,17,TRBV5-1,TRBJ2-7,NA
TGTGCCAGCAAGGATGCAGGGAAGCTCCTCTACGAGCAGTACTTC,CASKDAGKLLYEQYF,NA,15,TRBV2,TRBJ2-7,NA
TGTGCCAGCAGCTTGACAGTAGATTCGAACACCATATATTTT,CASSLTVDSNTIYF,NA,14,TRBV5-6,TRBJ1-3,NA
TGTGCCAGCAGCTTGTTACAGGCAGCGTTTAACTATGGCTACACCTTC,CASSLLQAAFNYGYTF,NA,16,TRBV5-4,TRBJ1-2,once
TGTGCCAGCAAGGAGGGGTTGGGCTCCTACAATGAGCAGTTCTTC,CASKEGLGSYNEQFF,NA,15,TRBV6-5,TRBJ2-1,NA
TGTGCCGGGGGGATGACGGGAGGCTATGGCTACACCTTC,CAGGMTGGYGYTF,NA,13,TRBV7-2,TRBJ1-2,few